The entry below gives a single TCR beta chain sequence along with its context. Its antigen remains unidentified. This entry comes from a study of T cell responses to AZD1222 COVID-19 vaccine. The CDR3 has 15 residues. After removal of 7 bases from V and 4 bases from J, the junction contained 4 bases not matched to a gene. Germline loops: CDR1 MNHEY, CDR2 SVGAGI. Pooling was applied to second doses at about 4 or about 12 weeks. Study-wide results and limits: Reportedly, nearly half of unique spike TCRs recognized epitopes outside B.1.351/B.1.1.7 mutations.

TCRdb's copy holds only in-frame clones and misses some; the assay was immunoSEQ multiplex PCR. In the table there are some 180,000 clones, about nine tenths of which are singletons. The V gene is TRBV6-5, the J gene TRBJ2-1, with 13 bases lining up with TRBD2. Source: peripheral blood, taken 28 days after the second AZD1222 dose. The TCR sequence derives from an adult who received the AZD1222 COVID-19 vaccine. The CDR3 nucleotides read TGTGCCAGCACTGGGACTAGCGGGGCGTACAATGAGCAGTTCTTC. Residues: CASTGTSGAYNEQFF.